This T cell receptor beta chain is from a study of blood T cell repertoires in COVID-19. Study summary: The origin of the acute and convalescent COVID-19 samples was the United States, Italy and Spain. PBMCs, B-cell-depleted T cells, or T cells were the source of the cDNA or gDNA that made up the material.

CDR3 length: 16 residues. V shed 5 bases and J 1 base; nucleotides not matched to a gene: 5. CDR1 is SGHTS, CDR2 YDEGEE, per germline. In the study's own analysis: Reference gene primer amplification gave estimated nucleated cell counts. Only in-frame clones appear in the TCRdb table, and some are missing; sequencing was by immunoSEQ multiplex PCR. D and trimming come from the DNA, and the V and J calls and clone size come from that table. This sample has roughly 150,000 clones, with 85% to 90% found just once. The receptor comes from a human donor in a cohort sampled during active COVID-19. This chain joins TRBV5-8 and TRBJ2-2; 10 nucleotides align to TRBD1. The specimen was peripheral blood. CDR3 region: CASRDRDRGNTGELFF. CDR3 sequence (DNA): TGTGCCAGCAGGGACCGGGACAGGGGGAACACCGGGGAGCTGTTTTTT. Looking up the rest from reference TRBV5-8 and TRBJ2-2 gives the full variable domain: EAGVTQSPTHLIKTRGQQATLRCSPISGHTSVYWYQQALGLGLQFLLWYDEGEERNRGNFPPRFSGRQFPNYSSELNVNALELEDSALYLCASRDRDRGNTGELFFGEGSRLTVL.